This TCR beta chain was identified during a study of blood T cell repertoires in COVID-19. Original processing notes: For nucleated cells, counts were estimated from reference gene primer amplification. This table comes from immunoSEQ multiplex PCR, and its TCRdb copy is limited to in-frame clones, with some not included. V, J and clone size are those of that table, while D and trimming were read from the DNA. The sample shows about 330,000 clones, roughly 85% of them seen only once. Germline loops: CDR1 SGHRS, CDR2 YFSETQ. V lost 0 bases, J lost 2 bases, and 9 bases lay in between. The CDR3 is 14 residues long.

This chain joins TRBV5-1 and TRBJ2-7; D remains unclear. The TCR comes from a human donor in a cohort sampled during active COVID-19. Sequenced sample: peripheral blood. CDR3 region: CASSLATGTYEQYF. DNA for the CDR3: TGCGCCAGCAGCTTGGCCACGGGTACCTACGAGCAGTACTTC.